Included here is one T cell receptor (beta chain) sequence, with context. Germline values: CDR1 MDHEN, CDR2 SYDVKM. V lost 8 bases and J lost 2; bases outside the gene matches: 28. This CDR3 has 23 residues. Sequencing was performed with immunoSEQ multiplex PCR; in TCRdb, only in-frame clones are kept and a portion is missing. The sample holds 360,000 or so clones, roughly 90% seen once. These data originate in a study of blood T cell repertoires in COVID-19. Background on the study: Sites across the United States, Italy and Spain contributed samples from acute and convalescent COVID-19. PBMCs, B-cell-depleted T cells, or T cells were the source of the cDNA or gDNA that made up the material.

The origin of this receptor is a man aged 18 to 29 with active or convalescent COVID-19. The chain is built from TRBV28 and TRBJ1-6; 9 bases line up with TRBD1. Sequencing was performed on peripheral blood. In nucleotides, the CDR3 is TGTGCCAGCCGTACCAGCAGTTTAATAAGTGGTCAGGGACAGGGAACCTATAATTCACCCCTCCACTTT. Its translation is CASRTSSLISGQGQGTYNSPLHF.